Shown below are 15 T cell receptor beta chains from a single sample sequenced in a study of CXCR3-negative and CXCR3-positive naive CD8 T cells. The authors made the TRB cDNA libraries by 5' RACE using UMI labels. TCRdb reprocessed the 5' RACE reads; each CDR3 protein has one entry and no DNA is given. This sample's table has 100,000 to 150,000 distinct CDR3 sequences. Sequencing used naive CXCR3- CD8+ T cells from blood. The sample's subset: CD45RO-CCR7+CD27+CD95- naive CD8+ T cells lacking CXCR3 (TNR3-). All receptors come from a human donor in good health. Some clones in this sample may be carry-over from other donors' samples.

V is TRBV19 and J is TRBJ1-1. Germline values: CDR1 LNHDA, CDR2 SQIVND (reference sequence). The CDR3 extends over 13 amino acids. This chain's CDR3 is CASQEGLNTEAFF.

The chain is built from TRBV7-9 and TRBJ2-1; TCRdb outputs TRBD2, but without DNA this stays unchecked. The CDR3 loop spans 16 amino acids. Germline V gene data show CDR1 as SEHNR and CDR2 as FQNEAQ (reference sequence). The chain's CDR3 is CASSFLTSGGPNEQFF.

This sequence joins TRBV15 and TRBJ1-1. The germline gives CDR1 LNHNV, CDR2 YYDKDF (reference sequence). The CDR3 contains 12 residues. CDR3 sequence reads: CATSRGDTEAFF.

The chain joins TRBV7-8 to TRBJ1-6. CDR1 is SGHVS, CDR2 FQNEAQ, per germline. The CDR3 spans 14 residues. CDR3 loop: CASSLEEGLTPLHF. The variable domain in full, with the rest retrieved from reference TRBV7-8 and TRBJ1-6, is GAGVSQSPRYKVAKRGQDVALRCDPISGHVSLFWYQQALGQGPEFLTYFQNEAQLDKSGLPSDRFFAERPEGSVSTLKIQRTQQEDSAVYLCASSLEEGLTPLHFGNGTRLTVT.

J is TRBJ2-7 and V is TRBV29-1; with no DNA, the TCRdb D assignment of TRBD1 cannot be verified. CDR3 length: 13 residues. CDR1 is SQVTM, CDR2 ANQGSEA, per germline. The CDR3 here is CSVKPGTGKEQYF.

This chain connects TRBV2 to TRBJ2-3; without DNA, the TCRdb call of TRBD2 cannot be checked. Per the germline V gene, CDR1 is SNHLY and CDR2 is FYNNEI. The CDR3 sequence is 16 residues long. The CDR3 spells CASTGSGGPPTDTQYF.

V and J are TRBV7-2 and TRBJ1-5. CDR1 and CDR2 from the germline V gene are SGHTA and FQGNSA. The CDR3 is 16 amino acids. CDR3 residues: CASSLNGEWANQPQHF.

The chain employs TRBV12-3 or TRBV12-4 and TRBJ2-5. The CDR3 covers 14 residues. CDR3 loop: CASSVYRDQETQYF.

The chain uses TRBV6-1 and TRBJ2-7. Germline V lookup: CDR1 MNHNS, CDR2 SASEGT. CDR3 length equals 14 residues. This CDR3 reads CASSEAGSAYEQYF.

The rearrangement joins TRBV14 to TRBJ2-7. The CDR3 covers 12 residues. Per germline, CDR1 SGHDN and CDR2 FVKESK. The CDR3 loop is CASSLGWNEQYF.

The rearrangement joins TRBV7-3 to TRBJ1-1. This CDR3 region has 14 residues. Per the germline V gene, CDR1 is SGHTA and CDR2 is FQGTGA. This chain's CDR3 is CASSLTGMGTEAFF.

The rearrangement joins TRBV4-1 to TRBJ2-5; absent DNA, TCRdb's TRBD2 call cannot be checked. The germline V gene encodes CDR1 MGHRA and CDR2 YSYEKL. The length of the CDR3 is 15 residues. This chain's CDR3 is CASSGSGSWQETQYF.

The chain couples TRBV5-1 to TRBJ2-1. This CDR3 contains 12 residues. Germline V gene data show CDR1 as SGHRS and CDR2 as YFSETQ. This CDR3 is CASSLRQNEQFF.

CDR3 region: CASSQQETTVSGNTIYF. This rearrangement joins TRBV4-1 to TRBJ1-3; TCRdb lists TRBD1, though no DNA is available to test this call. CDR3 size: 17 residues. Germline V gene data show CDR1 as MGHRA and CDR2 as YSYEKL.

This sequence joins TRBV6-1 and TRBJ1-2; with no DNA, the TCRdb D assignment of TRBD1 cannot be verified. CDR3 length equals 16 residues. Germline CDR1 is MNHNS and CDR2 is SASEGT. The CDR3 region is CASSTGQLRGNYGYSF.